The 2 T cell receptor beta chains below come from one sample, sequenced in a study of blood T cells in healthy people across ages. Combining a sample-barcoded 5' primer with a J-beta primer mix, a second PCR ran for roughly 6 to 12 cycles. MiXCR was run by TCRdb on the 5' RACE reads, yielding one entry per CDR3 protein. The sample holds approximately 1.5 million distinct CDR3 sequences; approximately 42% are singletons and the top ten take more than 4%. Sequenced material: blood. All receptors come from a woman in her late teens or twenties in good health.

This clonotype was counted a few times. The rearrangement uses TRBV20-1 and TRBJ2-7; D uncertain. Germline CDR1 is DFQATT and CDR2 is SNEGSKA (reference sequence). This CDR3 region has 12 residues. The V end was cut by 7 bases, the J end by 0 bases, with 10 bases between. The DNA for the CDR3 is TGCAGTGTCAACATAGACTCCTACGAGCAGTACTTC. This codes for CSVNIDSYEQYF.

This chain connects TRBV7-2 to TRBJ2-1, with 8 bases identical to TRBD1. The CDR3 covers 17 residues. J was trimmed by 7 bases and V by 1 base; bases with no gene match: 12. CDR1 and CDR2 (germline): SGHTA, FQGNSA. CDR3 sequence (DNA): TGTGCCAGCAGCTTAGGCGGACAGGGAAAGAGGGGGAATGAGCAGTTCTTC. Its protein is CASSLGGQGKRGNEQFF.